The 21 T cell receptor beta chains below all came from one sample that was sequenced in a study of T cells in Graves' hyperthyroidism and ophthalmopathy. The CDR3 regions of TCR beta were amplified from RNA transcripts. The primer set for the first-round RT-PCR of the TCR CDR3 was HTBI. TCRdb fed the multiplex PCR reads into MiXCR, producing one record per CDR3 protein. The repertoire holds 470,000 or so distinct CDR3 sequences, with less than 25% as singletons. The sample consisted of blood. The receptor source for this set is a man younger than 35 with Graves' hyperthyroidism.

In its sample, this clonotype was seen many times. V and J are TRBV5-1 and TRBJ1-1; 8 bases align to TRBD1. After removal of 0 bases from V and 5 bases from J, the junction contained 12 bases not matched to a gene. Germline CDR1 reads SGHRS; CDR2 reads YFSETQ. This CDR3 is 17 amino acids long. The CDR3 is CASSLEYRGTLKTEAFF. CDR3 coding DNA: TGCGCCAGCAGCTTGGAGTACAGGGGGACCCTCAAGACTGAAGCTTTCTTT.

Of note for this clonotype: No conserved phenylalanine or tryptophan ends this CDR3, so it is likely a read error. V usage is TRBV6-1 and J usage is TRBJ2-7; 9 bases line up with TRBD1. Germline V lookup: CDR1 MNHNS, CDR2 SASEGT. The CDR3 length is 14 residues. The CDR3 spells CATIDRGSSHEQYL. The DNA of the CDR3 is TGTGCCACGATTGACAGGGGGAGCTCCCACGAGCAGTACCTC.

In its sample, this clonotype was seen many times. J is TRBJ1-5 and V is TRBV11-1; D uncertain. The V end lost 5 bases, the J end lost 1 base, and 15 bases lay between the germline ends. From germline, CDR1 is SGHAT and CDR2 FQDESV (reference sequence). This CDR3 is 16 amino acids long. The DNA of the CDR3 is TGTGCCAGCAGCACCTCCCCAGACCTAAGCAATCAGCCCCAGCATTTT. Translating gives CASSTSPDLSNQPQHF. Together with reference TRBV11-1 and TRBJ1-5, the CDR3 gives the full variable domain: EAEVAQSPRYKITEKSQAVAFWCDPISGHATLYWYRQILGQGPELLVQFQDESVVDDSQLPKDRFSAERLKGVDSTLKIQPAELGDSAMYLCASSTSPDLSNQPQHFGDGTRLSIL.

The table lists this clonotype with many counts. This chain joins TRBV10-3 and TRBJ2-7; TRBD1 is a possible D gene (6 bases). The germline V gene encodes CDR1 ENHRY and CDR2 SYGVKD. The V end was cut by 8 bases, the J end by 7 bases, with 12 bases between. The CDR3 length is 11 residues. DNA for the CDR3: TGTGCCATCCAAGGTAGGGGGGAGCAGTACTTC. It translates to CAIQGRGEQYF.

This chain uses TRBV3-1 with TRBJ1-5, with 7 bases fitting TRBD1. The CDR3 covers 15 residues. The V and J ends lost 2 bases and 6 bases, in that order; junction bases with no gene match: 7. Germline lookup yields CDR1 LGHDT and CDR2 YNNKEL (reference sequence). CDR3 protein: CASSQRGGFGQPQHF. CDR3 nucleotide sequence: TGTGCCAGCAGCCAACGAGGGGGCTTCGGTCAGCCCCAGCATTTT.

The chain carries TRBV6-5 and TRBJ1-5; a weak D match, TRBD1 (6 bases). Trimming took 4 bases from V and 6 from J, leaving 16 bases between them. The CDR3 is 15 amino acids. Germline lookup yields CDR1 MNHEY and CDR2 SVGAGI. CDR3: CASSLVQGWSQPQHF. The CDR3 nucleotides read TGTGCCAGCAGTTTGGTACAGGGTTGGAGTCAGCCCCAGCATTTT.

The V gene is TRBV6-1, the J gene TRBJ1-5; no reliable D call. V was cut by 6 bases and J by 1 base, with 13 bases left in between. Per germline, CDR1 MNHNS and CDR2 SASEGT. The CDR3 totals 15 residues. CDR3: CASSSIGRSNQPQHF. The CDR3 coding sequence is TGTGCCAGCAGCTCTATCGGCAGGAGCAATCAGCCCCAGCATTTT.

At least ten counts were recorded for this clonotype. A clone one base away is much larger, so this may be a read error. V is TRBV7-2 and J is TRBJ1-2; D not certain. This CDR3 spans 13 amino acids. Germline V gene sequence: CDR1 SGHTA, CDR2 FQGNSA. V was shortened by 1 base and J by 0 bases, with 3 bases between the two germline ends. The CDR3 DNA is TGTGCCAGCAGCTTAGAACCTAACTATGGCTACACCTTC. Amino acids: CASSLEPNYGYTF.

This clonotype was seen ten or more times. V is TRBV6-1 and J is TRBJ1-2, with D perhaps TRBD1 (6 bases). Germline assignment: CDR1 MNHNS and CDR2 SASEGT. There are 13 residues in the CDR3. V lost 6 bases and J 4 bases, leaving 12 bases between the germline ends. The CDR3 loop reads CASRPQGTYGYTF. The CDR3 DNA sequence: TGTGCCAGCAGACCACAGGGAACCTATGGCTACACCTTC.

This clonotype was observed a handful of times. This chain connects TRBV4-1 to TRBJ2-7, with 7 bases that match TRBD1. CDR1 and CDR2 from the germline V gene are MGHRA and YSYEKL. The CDR3 is 14 amino acids. Trimming cost V 1 base and J 3 bases; bases outside gene matches: 3. DNA for the CDR3: TGCGCCAGCAGCCAAGGACAGGGCATCTACGAGCAGTACTTC. Residues: CASSQGQGIYEQYF.

The table lists this clonotype with a few counts. The gene calls are TRBV11-2 and TRBJ2-2; 7 bases match TRBD2. Germline CDR1 is SGHAT and CDR2 is FQNNGV. This CDR3 has 14 amino acids. The V segment lost 5 bases and the J segment 5 bases; nucleotides outside the gene matches: 5. The CDR3 sequence: CASSKRGETGELFF. The DNA for the CDR3 is TGTGCCAGCAGCAAACGGGGGGAAACCGGGGAGCTGTTTTTT.

This clonotype was observed at least ten times. The chain combines TRBV6-1 with TRBJ2-7; D unresolved. In germline, CDR1 is MNHNS, CDR2 SASEGT. This CDR3 comprises 15 residues. Trimming shortened V by 0 bases and J by 2 bases, and 11 bases separated the two germline ends. The CDR3 region is CASSEAGLSPYEQYF. The CDR3, as DNA: TGTGCCAGCAGTGAAGCAGGCCTGTCACCCTACGAGCAGTACTTC.

The CDR3 loop reads CASSQDHPGTGELFF. CDR3 nucleotide sequence: TGTGCCAGCAGCCAAGATCATCCAGGGACCGGGGAGCTGTTTTTT. The V call is TRBV4-2, the J call TRBJ2-2; D perhaps matches TRBD1 (5 bases). Per germline, CDR1 LGHNA and CDR2 YNFKEQ. This CDR3 is built from 15 residues. The V end lost 0 bases, the J end lost 5 bases, and 10 bases lay between the germline ends.

This chain joins TRBV11-1 and TRBJ2-7; tentative D call: TRBD1 (6 bases). The CDR3 loop spans 14 amino acids. The V gene's germline CDR1 is SGHAT and CDR2 FQDESV (reference sequence). V was pared by 4 bases and J by 2 bases, with 12 bases between. The CDR3 protein is CASSSGQPPYEQYF. The CDR3 DNA follows: TGTGCCAGCAGCTCTGGACAGCCACCCTACGAGCAGTACTTC.

This clonotype was detected ten times or more. This sequence joins TRBV12-3 or TRBV12-4 and TRBJ2-5; TRBD2 agrees at 7 bases. This CDR3 contains 15 residues. Losses at the gene ends were 5 bases for V and 2 bases for J; bases not matched to a gene: 8. This CDR3 reads CASSLQRGIQETQYF. The CDR3 nucleotides are TGTGCCAGCAGTCTCCAGCGGGGAATACAAGAGACCCAGTACTTC.

This clonotype was counted ten times or more. The rearrangement joins TRBV6-1 to TRBJ1-1; D possibly corresponds to TRBD1 (5 bases). The CDR3 sequence is 16 residues long. V was clipped by 0 bases and J by 11 bases, with 22 bases between them. CDR1 and CDR2 (germline): MNHNS, SASEGT. CDR3: CASSEAWWGGAERAFF. In DNA form, the CDR3 reads TGTGCCAGCAGTGAAGCGTGGTGGGGGGGAGCCGAGAGGGCTTTCTTT.

V and J are TRBV12-3 or TRBV12-4 and TRBJ1-1, with D possibly TRBD1 on 5 matching bases. The CDR3 sequence is 13 residues long. V lost 0 bases and J lost 7, with 9 bases in between. The CDR3 sequence is CASSLARVGEAFF. The DNA for the CDR3 is TGTGCCAGCAGTTTAGCCAGGGTAGGTGAAGCTTTCTTT.

The sample holds many counts of this clonotype. CDR3 DNA sequence: TGTGCCAGCAGCCCCGGGGCAGGCTTTGGTGGCTACACCTTC. Protein: CASSPGAGFGGYTF. V usage is TRBV12-3 or TRBV12-4 and J usage is TRBJ1-2; possible D gene TRBD1, 5 bases. The CDR3 is 14 residues long. V lost 6 bases to trimming and J lost 7 bases, with 18 bases between them.

The sample holds many counts of this clonotype. This sequence joins TRBV5-1 and TRBJ1-3; D gene uncertain. This CDR3 has 15 residues. Germline loops: CDR1 SGHRS, CDR2 YFSETQ. Trimming cost V 0 bases and J 3 bases, with 10 bases left between them. The CDR3 region is CASSLGGQFGNTIYF. For the CDR3, the DNA is TGCGCCAGCAGCTTGGGCGGCCAGTTTGGAAACACCATATATTTT.

V gene TRBV27 combines with J gene TRBJ1-5; D unclear. Trimming pared 3 bases from V and 5 bases from J, leaving 8 bases between. This CDR3 is built from 13 residues. CDR1 and CDR2 from the germline V gene are MNHEY and SMNVEV (reference sequence). CDR3 protein: CASSLAFDQPQHF. The CDR3 nucleotides read TGTGCCAGCAGTTTGGCGTTCGATCAGCCCCAGCATTTT.

At least ten counts were recorded for this clonotype. V is TRBV12-3 or TRBV12-4 and J is TRBJ1-6, with D uncertain. The CDR3 totals 13 residues. V lost 5 bases to trimming and J lost 4 bases, with 6 bases between them. CDR3 amino acids: CASSADYNSPLHF. The CDR3 nucleotides are TGTGCCAGCAGTGCCGATTATAATTCACCCCTCCACTTT.